The clone carrying this T cell receptor beta chain was counted a few times. No antigen is known for it. The investigators reverse transcribed all of the isolated RNA, so they sequenced expressed TCRB transcripts. Libraries were prepared by immunoSEQ multiplex PCR; TCRdb keeps only in-frame clonotypes and omits some of them. The sample has 430,000 or so clones; over 9.5% are singletons. CDR1 is SGHRS, CDR2 YFSETQ, per germline. The germline V and J ends were trimmed by 4 bases and 3 bases, with 13 bases remaining between them. The length of the CDR3 is 14 residues. This specimen comes from a study of beta chain features in type 1 diabetes. Study-level results: The study notes PCR might favor shorter templates equally in patients and controls. Across all four CD4+ subsets, people with type 1 diabetes showed modestly shorter TCRB CDR3s.

The sample was naive CD4+ T cells from blood. The chain combines TRBV5-1 with TRBJ1-2; D perhaps matches TRBD1 (5 bases). The receptor comes from a woman aged 18-29 years in good health. The CDR3 DNA reads as TGCGCCAGCAGCCCCACGGCGGGGCACTATGGCTACACCTTC. Its protein product is CASSPTAGHYGYTF.